These 18 T cell receptor beta chains originate from one sample sequenced in a study of T-cell memory formation after mild COVID-19. TCRdb redid the calling of the 5' RACE reads with MiXCR, one entry per CDR3 protein. The table records 300,000 to 350,000 distinct CDR3 sequences, over 11% of them present only once. The source material was PBMCs or a T cell subset sorted from them (not recorded which). Receptors originate from a man younger than 35 who had mild COVID-19 (a few samples of this study predate the infection). Cell type and time point are not known.

This clonotype was seen more than once but under ten times. The rearrangement uses TRBV28 and TRBJ2-4; possibly TRBD2 for D (7 bases). This CDR3 contains 15 residues. The ends were cut back, 5 bases at V and 8 bases at J, with 19 bases in the middle. Germline CDR1 MDHEN, CDR2 SYDVKM. This CDR3 reads CASSPQPGGRYIQYF. The CDR3 DNA reads TGTGCCAGCAGTCCCCAGCCGGGGGGCCGATACATTCAGTACTTC.

This clonotype occurred once. The chain links TRBV7-2 to TRBJ2-5; 7 nucleotides agree with TRBD1. Germline CDR1 SGHTA, CDR2 FQGNSA. With 4 bases clipped from V and 4 bases from J, the junction kept 3 bases outside the gene matches. This CDR3 comprises 13 residues. CDR3 in amino acids: CASSWDSGETQYF. DNA for the CDR3: TGTGCCAGCAGCTGGGACAGTGGAGAGACCCAGTACTTC.

This clonotype was seen at least ten times. The chain has TRBV4-3 and TRBJ2-3; D is perhaps TRBD2 (5 bases). V shed 0 bases and J shed 1 base, with 11 bases lying between them. The CDR3 runs to 16 residues. CDR1 is LGHNA, CDR2 YSLEER, per germline. The CDR3 nucleotides are TGCGCCAGCAGCCAAGATCGAGGGATTGGCACAGATACGCAGTATTTT. Protein product: CASSQDRGIGTDTQYF.

This clonotype appeared a few times. The chain uses TRBV10-3 and TRBJ2-3, with D unresolved. CDR1 is ENHRY and CDR2 is SYGVKD in the germline V gene. V dropped 7 bases and J dropped 0 bases, with 8 bases sitting between them. The CDR3 runs 13 residues. CDR3 DNA sequence: TGTGCCATCACCCCCTCTAGCACAGATACGCAGTATTTT. This sequence encodes CAITPSSTDTQYF.

The chain recombines TRBV7-3 with TRBJ1-2; 9 nucleotides line up with TRBD1. This CDR3 region has 14 residues. The J segment lost 12 bases and the V segment lost 5 bases, leaving 13 bases of the junction unmatched. CDR1 is SGHTA, CDR2 FQGTGA, per germline. CDR3 DNA sequence: TGTGCCAGCAGCCCAGGAGGGACAGGGAGGTCTCACACCTTC. Encoded protein: CASSPGGTGRSHTF.

This clonotype was detected only a few times. The chain is built from TRBV5-1 and TRBJ2-5; D uncertain. CDR3 length equals 14 residues. The germline V gene has CDR1 SGHRS and CDR2 YFSETQ. V was pared by 1 base and J by 2 bases, with 9 bases between. This CDR3 is CASSLLGPQETQYF. CDR3 DNA sequence: TGCGCCAGCAGCTTGTTGGGCCCACAAGAGACCCAGTACTTC.

This rearrangement joins TRBV20-1 to TRBJ2-7; either TRBD1 or TRBD2 may supply D (5 bases each). Germline V gene sequence: CDR1 DFQATT, CDR2 SNEGSKA (reference sequence). V was clipped by 4 bases and J by 6 bases, with 10 bases between them. The CDR3 has 11 residues. The DNA of the CDR3 is TGCAGTGCTAAGGGTGGGGGCGAGCAGTACGTC. Its protein is CSAKGGGEQYV.

This clonotype showed up just a few times. V usage is TRBV20-1 and J usage is TRBJ2-3; 13 bases map to TRBD2. Germline assignment: CDR1 DFQATT and CDR2 SNEGSKA (reference sequence). This CDR3 comprises 15 residues. The V gene end was trimmed by 6 bases and the J gene end by 0 bases; junction bases not matched to a gene: 3. The CDR3 reads CSATGLAGSTDTQYF. The CDR3, as DNA: TGCAGTGCAACGGGACTAGCGGGGAGCACAGATACGCAGTATTTT.

This clonotype was seen at least ten times. This chain links TRBV5-1 with TRBJ2-4, with 8 bases fitting TRBD1. CDR3 size: 13 residues. From germline, CDR1 is SGHRS and CDR2 YFSETQ. The trim removed 4 bases at V and 7 bases at J, leaving 4 bases unmatched. The CDR3 sequence: CASSPGQGNIQYF. The CDR3 bases are TGCGCCAGCAGCCCTGGACAGGGCAACATTCAGTACTTC.

The chain uses TRBV5-6 and TRBJ2-1, with TRBD2 matching 8 bases. The CDR3 runs to 16 residues. Germline values: CDR1 SGHDT, CDR2 YYEEEE. With 7 bases clipped from V and 5 bases from J, the junction kept 14 bases outside the gene matches. DNA for the CDR3: TGTGCCAGCGCGGGGTCGGTGCGGGGGGTAAACAATGAGCAGTTCTTC. Its translation is CASAGSVRGVNNEQFF.

The chain has TRBV12-5 and TRBJ2-7; a weak D match, TRBD1 (6 bases). Trimming cost V 1 base and J 2 bases, with 18 bases left between them. The germline CDR1 and CDR2 sequences are LGHNT and FRNRAP. The CDR3 runs to 17 residues. In nucleotides, the CDR3 is TGTGCTAGTGGTTTGGGTCCTTTCACAGGGAGTGCCTACGAGCAGTACTTC. It encodes CASGLGPFTGSAYEQYF. Full variable domain (missing parts from reference TRBV12-5 and TRBJ2-7): DARVTQTPRHKVTEMGQEVTMRCQPILGHNTVFWYRQTMMQGLELLAYFRNRAPLDDSGMPKDRFSAEMPDATLATLKIQPSEPRDSAVYFCASGLGPFTGSAYEQYFGPGTRLTVT.

The genes are TRBV7-6 and TRBJ1-6, with 9 bases that match TRBD1. This CDR3 has 14 amino acids. Losses at the gene ends were 2 bases for V and 9 bases for J; bases not matched to a gene: 2. Per the germline V gene, CDR1 is SGHVS and CDR2 is FNYEAQ. CDR3 in DNA: TGTGCCAGCAGCTTATCACAGGGGGCTTCACCCCTCCACTTT. Its translation: CASSLSQGASPLHF.

J is TRBJ2-1 and V is TRBV7-3; 7 bases are shared with TRBD2. Unmatched junction bases numbered 6, after V lost 2 bases and J lost 8 bases. Germline-derived CDR1 and CDR2 are SGHTA and FQGTGA. This CDR3 is built from 14 residues. In DNA, the CDR3 is TGTGCCAGCAGCTTATCACCTAGCGGAGATGAGCAGTTCTTC. Translated: CASSLSPSGDEQFF.

V is TRBV7-9 and J is TRBJ2-2; TRBD1 or TRBD2 may be the D gene (6 bases each). V gave up 5 bases and J gave up 4 bases, with 14 bases separating them. This CDR3 has 15 residues. Germline CDR1 reads SEHNR; CDR2 reads FQNEAQ (reference sequence). CDR3 residues: CASSRRGQGTGELFF. The CDR3 bases are TGTGCCAGCAGCCGACGGGGGCAGGGCACCGGGGAGCTGTTTTTT. Together with reference TRBV7-9 and TRBJ2-2, the CDR3 gives the full variable domain: DTGVSQNPRHKITKRGQNVTFRCDPISEHNRLYWYRQTLGQGPEFLTYFQNEAQLEKSRLLSDRFSAERPKGSFSTLEIQRTEQGDSAMYLCASSRRGQGTGELFFGEGSRLTVL.

This clonotype was detected many times. The chain recombines TRBV7-6 with TRBJ2-1, with D maybe TRBD1 (6 bases). The CDR3 has 15 amino acids. Germline lookup yields CDR1 SGHVS and CDR2 FNYEAQ. V gave up 7 bases and J gave up 5 bases, with 18 bases separating them. The CDR3 DNA is TGTGCCAGCACCGAAGGGGGAGTTTGGAACAATGAGCAGTTCTTC. Protein product: CASTEGGVWNNEQFF.

This rearrangement joins TRBV5-1 to TRBJ2-6; the D gene is possibly TRBD1 (6 bases). Germline V gives CDR1 SGHRS, CDR2 YFSETQ. The germline V and J ends were trimmed by 4 bases and 2 bases, with 10 bases remaining between them. The CDR3 extends over 15 amino acids. This CDR3 is CASSPTGPGANVLTF. CDR3 bases: TGCGCCAGCAGCCCGACAGGTCCTGGGGCCAACGTCCTGACTTTC. Full variable domain (missing parts from reference TRBV5-1 and TRBJ2-6): KAGVTQTPRYLIKTRGQQVTLSCSPISGHRSVSWYQQTPGQGLQFLFEYFSETQRNKGNFPGRFSGRQFSNSRSEMNVSTLELGDSALYLCASSPTGPGANVLTFGAGSRLTVL.

This clonotype showed up many times. V gene TRBV2 combines with J gene TRBJ2-1; D might be TRBD2 (6 bases). V was shortened by 6 bases and J by 9 bases, with 24 bases between the two germline ends. The CDR3 length is 16 residues. Germline V gene data show CDR1 as SNHLY and CDR2 as FYNNEI. This CDR3 is CASSGTWDWSGGEQFF. In nucleotides, the CDR3 is TGTGCCAGCAGCGGAACCTGGGACTGGTCTGGGGGTGAGCAGTTCTTC.

This clonotype was counted once. The rearrangement uses TRBV7-2 and TRBJ1-5, with D hard to call. CDR1 and CDR2 from the germline V gene are SGHTA and FQGNSA. CDR3 length equals 14 residues. V was clipped by 1 base and J by 7 bases, with 11 bases between them. The CDR3 reads CASSLEGRRQPQHF. The CDR3 DNA follows: TGTGCCAGCAGCTTAGAAGGGCGTAGGCAGCCCCAGCATTTT.